A single sample gave rise to the 32 T cell receptor beta chains below, sequenced in a study of blood T cell repertoires in COVID-19. Sequencing used immunoSEQ multiplex PCR; TCRdb keeps in-frame clones, though not all of them. This table holds approximately 68,000 clones, 75% to 90% found once. Sequences were obtained from peripheral blood. Receptors originate from an elderly woman with active or convalescent COVID-19.

This chain uses TRBV6-5 with TRBJ2-2, with TRBD1 identical over 7 bases. Germline lookup yields CDR1 MNHEY and CDR2 SVGAGI. Trimming cost V 5 bases and J 6 bases; bases outside gene matches: 9. The CDR3 is 15 residues long. The CDR3 DNA is TGTGCCAGCAGTCAGCGACAGGGAACCCCCGGGGAGCTGTTTTTT. Protein product: CASSQRQGTPGELFF.

The chain combines TRBV6-5 with TRBJ2-7; TRBD1 matches at 7 bases. The length of the CDR3 is 14 residues. The germline V gene has CDR1 MNHEY and CDR2 SVGAGI. J gave up 2 bases and V 6 bases, and 7 bases lay outside the gene matches. CDR3 DNA: TGTGCCAGCAGAACCCGACAGGGCCCCTACGAGCAGTACTTC. It yields the protein CASRTRQGPYEQYF.

The chain is built from TRBV12-3 or TRBV12-4 and TRBJ2-2; maybe TRBD2 (6 bases). V was cut by 6 bases and J by 8 bases, with 10 bases left in between. This CDR3 has 12 amino acids. CDR3 in amino acids: CASSLGLGELFF. For the CDR3, the DNA is TGTGCCAGCAGCCTGGGACTGGGGGAGCTGTTTTTT.

The chain combines TRBV5-4 with TRBJ2-2, with 8 bases that match TRBD2. Trimming took 4 bases from V and 3 from J; bases not matched to a gene: 8. This CDR3 has 16 residues. Germline CDR1 and CDR2: SGHNT and YYREEE (reference sequence). The CDR3 spells CASSRGTSGDTGELFF. CDR3 coding DNA: TGTGCCAGCAGCCGAGGGACTAGTGGGGACACCGGGGAGCTGTTTTTT.

The chain recombines TRBV3-1 (or the pseudogene TRBV3-2) with TRBJ2-1, with TRBD1 identical over 8 bases. The germline gives CDR1 LGHDT, CDR2 YNNKEL (reference sequence). V gave up 1 base and J gave up 4 bases; unmatched junction bases: 12. CDR3 length: 18 residues. DNA of the CDR3: TGTGCCAGCAGCCAAGCTCCATCCCGGACAGGGCCTTACAATGAGCAGTTCTTC. Amino acids: CASSQAPSRTGPYNEQFF.

The chain uses TRBV7-3 and TRBJ2-7; D possibly corresponds to TRBD2 (7 bases). The CDR3 is 16 amino acids. V lost 4 bases and J lost 2, with 18 bases in between. Germline assignment: CDR1 SGHTA and CDR2 FQGTGA. The DNA for the CDR3 is TGTGCCAGCAGCTGCAAGAGGCGGGGGCCCCCCTACGAGCAGTACTTC. As protein: CASSCKRRGPPYEQYF.

V and J are TRBV28 and TRBJ1-2, with TRBD1 matching 7 bases. CDR3 size: 15 residues. Trimming took 6 bases from V and 4 from J; bases not matched to a gene: 11. The germline gives CDR1 MDHEN, CDR2 SYDVKM. CDR3 bases: TGTGCCAGCAGGCCGGGCCGGGACAGATTCTATGGCTACACCTTC. Translating it yields CASRPGRDRFYGYTF.

The V and J genes are TRBV9 and TRBJ1-3, with a tentative D call TRBD1 (5 bases). V was trimmed by 3 bases and J by 7 bases, leaving 14 bases between them. This CDR3 contains 14 residues. Germline lookup yields CDR1 SGDLS and CDR2 YYNGEE. The CDR3 region is CASSAGTWGNTIYF. In nucleotides, the CDR3 is TGTGCCAGCAGCGCAGGGACTTGGGGGAACACCATATATTTT.

The V and J genes are TRBV4-3 and TRBJ2-3, with 10 bases that match TRBD1. The CDR3 totals 15 residues. Per the germline V gene, CDR1 is LGHNA and CDR2 is YSLEER. V dropped 2 bases and J dropped 8; count of bases not matched to a gene: 7. The CDR3 bases are TGCGCCAGCAGCCAATATCGGGACAGGGGAGTTACGCAGTATTTT. Its translation: CASSQYRDRGVTQYF.

V gene TRBV7-8 combines with J gene TRBJ2-7; 9 positions agree with TRBD2. J was trimmed by 3 bases and V by 5 bases; bases with no gene match: 8. This CDR3 spans 15 amino acids. Germline CDR1 reads SGHVS; CDR2 reads FQNEAQ. The CDR3 region has the DNA TGTGCCAGCAGCACCGCCGGGACTAGCTTCTACGAGCAGTACTTC. Protein product: CASSTAGTSFYEQYF.

V and J are TRBV18 and TRBJ1-4; D unresolved. CDR3 size: 17 residues. Germline V lookup: CDR1 KGHSH, CDR2 LQKENI. With 2 bases removed from V and 0 bases from J, the gap between germline ends came to 13 bases. For the CDR3, the DNA is TGTGCCAGCTCACCAGAACAGACGATAGCAACTAATGAAAAACTGTTTTTT. Protein: CASSPEQTIATNEKLFF.

The genes are TRBV28 and TRBJ1-2; 7 bases fit TRBD1. The length of the CDR3 is 14 residues. Per the germline V gene, CDR1 is MDHEN and CDR2 is SYDVKM. The V and J ends lost 7 bases and 5 bases, in that order; junction bases with no gene match: 10. DNA of the CDR3: TGTGCCAGCACCCCACTGACAGGGCAGTATGGCTACACCTTC. This translates into CASTPLTGQYGYTF.

V is TRBV28 and J is TRBJ1-1, with D unresolved. This CDR3 contains 15 residues. Germline loops: CDR1 MDHEN, CDR2 SYDVKM. V lost 5 bases to trimming and J lost 0 bases, with 13 bases between them. Written as DNA, the CDR3 is TGTGCCAGCAGTGGCATCGGACTTATGAACACTGAAGCTTTCTTT. Translating gives CASSGIGLMNTEAFF. Full variable domain (rest looked up from reference TRBV28 and TRBJ1-1): DVKVTQSSRYLVKRTGEKVFLECVQDMDHENMFWYRQDPGLGLRLIYFSYDVKMKEKGDIPEGYSVSREKKERFSLILESASTNQTSMYLCASSGIGLMNTEAFFGQGTRLTVV.

The genes are TRBV5-6 and TRBJ1-2, with TRBD1 matching over 12 bases. Germline CDR1 and CDR2: SGHDT and YYEEEE. V trimming: 0 bases; J trimming: 1 base; junction bases outside the gene matches: 7. The CDR3 is 18 residues long. CDR3 coding DNA: TGTGCCAGCAGCTTGGCCGGGGACAGGGGGCCCTTTAACTATGGCTACACCTTC. Its translation: CASSLAGDRGPFNYGYTF.

This clone has a handful of counts. The chain is built from TRBV11-3 and TRBJ2-3; D unresolved. The CDR3 contains 14 residues. Trimming pared 3 bases from V and 2 bases from J, leaving 9 bases between. CDR1 is SGHNT and CDR2 is YENEEA in the germline V gene. The CDR3 sequence is CASSFSGSTDTQYF. The CDR3 coding sequence is TGTGCCAGCAGCTTTTCCGGGTCCACAGATACGCAGTATTTT.

This clone was recorded once. The chain combines TRBV6-4 with TRBJ2-7; D perhaps matches TRBD1 (6 bases). Per germline, CDR1 MRHNA and CDR2 SNTAGT. Trimming pared 0 bases from V and 0 bases from J, leaving 15 bases between. The CDR3 extends over 17 amino acids. The CDR3 loop is CASSDSTGLRDSYEQYF. CDR3 DNA sequence: TGTGCCAGCAGTGACTCCACAGGGTTGCGAGACTCCTACGAGCAGTACTTC.

As to this clone: An end of the junction differs from the germline gene, which may be a read error. CDR3 residues: CASRVIDATNENLFF. CDR3 DNA sequence: TGTGCCAGCAGGGTAATTGATGCAACTAATGAAAACCTGTTTTTT. The rearrangement joins TRBV2 to TRBJ1-4; the D is unclear. CDR1 is SNHLY and CDR2 is FYNNEI in the germline V gene. This CDR3 region has 15 residues.

This rearrangement joins TRBV7-2 to TRBJ2-3; tentative D call: TRBD2 (7 bases). V dropped 2 bases and J dropped 6 bases, with 15 bases sitting between them. The CDR3 spans 15 residues. Germline CDR1 and CDR2: SGHTA and FQGNSA. CDR3 in amino acids: CASSLRGGREDTQYF. Here the CDR3 DNA reads TGTGCCAGCAGCTTAAGGGGGGGCAGGGAGGATACGCAGTATTTT. Together with reference TRBV7-2 and TRBJ2-3, the CDR3 gives the full variable domain: GAGVSQSPSNKVTEKGKDVELRCDPISGHTALYWYRQSLGQGLEFLIYFQGNSAPDKSGLPSDRFSAERTGGSVSTLTIQRTQQEDSAVYLCASSLRGGREDTQYFGPGTRLTVL.

The chain links TRBV5-1 to TRBJ2-2; 12 nucleotides agree with TRBD2. Germline V CDR1 and CDR2: SGHRS, YFSETQ. CDR3 length: 16 residues. The J segment lost 2 bases and the V segment lost 3 bases, leaving 2 bases of the junction unmatched. CDR3 in amino acids: CASSSGLAGNTGELFF. The CDR3 DNA sequence: TGCGCCAGCAGCTCCGGACTAGCGGGAAACACCGGGGAGCTGTTTTTT.

V usage is TRBV11-2 and J usage is TRBJ2-3; TRBD2 aligns across 16 bases. This CDR3 comprises 18 residues. Per the germline V gene, CDR1 is SGHAT and CDR2 is FQNNGV. Trimming removed 5 bases from V and 3 bases from J; junction bases left unmatched: 8. This chain's CDR3 is CASSDPGLAGGSTDTQYF. The CDR3, as DNA: TGTGCCAGCAGCGACCCGGGACTAGCGGGGGGGTCGACAGATACGCAGTATTTT.

The J gene is TRBJ1-1, the V gene TRBV5-5; no definite D call. V lost 4 bases, J lost 0 bases, and 22 bases lay in between. Germline CDR1 is SGHKS and CDR2 is YYEKEE (reference sequence). CDR3 length equals 18 residues. The CDR3 spells CASSPPEYREGMNTEAFF. The CDR3 DNA is TGTGCCAGCAGCCCCCCCGAATATCGCGAGGGAATGAACACTGAAGCTTTCTTT.

The chain recombines TRBV9 with TRBJ2-3; 8 bases align to TRBD2. Germline CDR1 SGDLS, CDR2 YYNGEE. The CDR3 is 16 residues long. Losses at the gene ends were 4 bases for V and 2 bases for J; bases not matched to a gene: 9. The CDR3 is CASSPRAGGLTDTQYF. The CDR3 coding sequence is TGTGCCAGCAGCCCCCGGGCGGGGGGCCTCACAGATACGCAGTATTTT.

V usage is TRBV4-2 and J usage is TRBJ2-2; TRBD2 aligns across 11 bases. CDR3 size: 18 residues. V lost 4 bases, J lost 4 bases, and 11 bases stayed unmatched. Germline CDR1 and CDR2: LGHNA and YNFKEQ. The CDR3 loop is CASSLPSGTSGFTGELFF. Here the CDR3 DNA reads TGTGCCAGCAGCCTACCTTCCGGGACTAGCGGTTTCACCGGGGAGCTGTTTTTT.

In DNA, the CDR3 is TGTGCCAGCAGTGACGGGACTAGCCCCCAAGAGACCCAGTACTTC. This sequence encodes CASSDGTSPQETQYF. The V and J genes are TRBV25-1 and TRBJ2-5; 9 positions match TRBD2. This CDR3 region has 15 residues. CDR1 and CDR2 (germline): MGHDK, SYGVNS. Unmatched junction bases numbered 3, after V lost 3 bases and J lost 1 base.

This clone has just a few counts. The genes are TRBV4-2 and TRBJ1-3; 8 bases map to TRBD1. This CDR3 region has 18 residues. V dropped 6 bases and J dropped 0; count of bases not matched to a gene: 13. Germline CDR1 is LGHNA and CDR2 is YNFKEQ. The CDR3 region is CASSPGTGGSNSGNTIYF. Here the CDR3 DNA reads TGTGCCAGCAGTCCCGGGACAGGCGGTTCGAACTCTGGAAACACCATATATTTT.

The chain has TRBV9 and TRBJ2-1; 11 nucleotides line up with TRBD2. CDR1 is SGDLS and CDR2 is YYNGEE in the germline V gene. J gave up 8 bases and V 1 base, and 11 bases lay outside the gene matches. This CDR3 contains 17 residues. CDR3: CASSVSSVAGGQDEQFF. CDR3 nucleotide sequence: TGTGCCAGCAGCGTATCGTCAGTAGCGGGGGGGCAAGATGAGCAGTTCTTC.

In its sample, this clone was seen a few times. V is TRBV7-8 and J is TRBJ2-2; no clear D gene. The V gene lost 5 bases and the J gene lost 2 bases, with 12 bases spanning the gap. The CDR3 extends over 15 amino acids. Germline values: CDR1 SGHVS, CDR2 FQNEAQ. CDR3 protein: CASSRSRLNTGELFF. CDR3 nucleotide sequence: TGTGCCAGCAGCCGGTCTAGACTTAACACCGGGGAGCTGTTTTTT. The variable domain in full, with the rest retrieved from reference TRBV7-8 and TRBJ2-2, is GAGVSQSPRYKVAKRGQDVALRCDPISGHVSLFWYQQALGQGPEFLTYFQNEAQLDKSGLPSDRFFAERPEGSVSTLKIQRTQQEDSAVYLCASSRSRLNTGELFFGEGSRLTVL.

V and J are TRBV6-5 and TRBJ2-6, with a possible D match to TRBD2 (5 bases). Germline loops: CDR1 MNHEY, CDR2 SVGAGI. Trimming shortened V by 6 bases and J by 3 bases, and 9 bases separated the two germline ends. This CDR3 contains 14 residues. The CDR3 reads CASSGVGGANVLTF. CDR3 in DNA: TGTGCCAGCAGCGGGGTGGGTGGGGCCAACGTCCTGACTTTC.

J is TRBJ1-5 and V is TRBV5-8; D is uncertain. The CDR3 has 18 amino acids. The V and J ends lost 4 bases and 0 bases respectively, with 20 bases between them. Germline-derived CDR1 and CDR2 are SGHTS and YDEGEE. The CDR3 DNA reads TGTGCCAGCAGCGTGTTCTTCGGGGAGATTTATAGCAATCAGCCCCAGCATTTT. It codes for CASSVFFGEIYSNQPQHF.

CDR3 DNA sequence: TGTGCCAGCAGTGAGACAGGGGGCGAGTCTGAAGCTTTCTTT. Translated, it gives CASSETGGESEAFF. This chain connects TRBV25-1 to TRBJ1-1, with TRBD1 matching over 10 bases. Looked up from germline, CDR1 is MGHDK and CDR2 is SYGVNS. The CDR3 has 14 residues. Trimming cost V 3 bases and J 6 bases; bases outside gene matches: 4.

The chain carries TRBV10-3 and TRBJ2-2; D may be TRBD2 (5 bases). Germline CDR1 ENHRY, CDR2 SYGVKD. V was clipped by 6 bases and J by 0 bases, with 11 bases between them. CDR3 length: 15 residues. The CDR3 is CAIRPGDSNTGELFF. The DNA of the CDR3 is TGTGCCATCAGACCCGGGGATTCGAACACCGGGGAGCTGTTTTTT.

The V and J genes are TRBV9 and TRBJ1-1, with a possible D match to TRBD1 (5 bases). Looked up from germline, CDR1 is SGDLS and CDR2 is YYNGEE. The V gene lost 0 bases and the J gene lost 5 bases, with 14 bases spanning the gap. The CDR3 contains 15 residues. CDR3 sequence reads: CASSVEQGRLTEAFF. The CDR3 coding sequence is TGTGCCAGCAGCGTAGAGCAGGGCCGGTTGACTGAAGCTTTCTTT. Complete variable domain (other parts from reference TRBV9 and TRBJ1-1): DSGVTQTPKHLITATGQRVTLRCSPRSGDLSVYWYQQSLDQGLQFLIQYYNGEERAKGNILERFSAQQFPDLHSELNLSSLELGDSALYFCASSVEQGRLTEAFFGQGTRLTVV.